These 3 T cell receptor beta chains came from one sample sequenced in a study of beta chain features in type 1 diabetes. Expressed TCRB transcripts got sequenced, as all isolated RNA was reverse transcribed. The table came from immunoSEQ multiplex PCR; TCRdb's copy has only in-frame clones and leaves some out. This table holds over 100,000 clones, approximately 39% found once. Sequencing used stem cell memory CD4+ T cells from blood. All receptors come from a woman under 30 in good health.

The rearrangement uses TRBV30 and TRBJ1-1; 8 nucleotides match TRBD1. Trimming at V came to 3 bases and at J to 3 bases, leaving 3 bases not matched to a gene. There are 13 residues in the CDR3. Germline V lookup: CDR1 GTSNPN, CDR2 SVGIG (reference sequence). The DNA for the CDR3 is TGTGCCTGGAGCGGACAGGGCTACACTGAAGCTTTCTTT. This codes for CAWSGQGYTEAFF.

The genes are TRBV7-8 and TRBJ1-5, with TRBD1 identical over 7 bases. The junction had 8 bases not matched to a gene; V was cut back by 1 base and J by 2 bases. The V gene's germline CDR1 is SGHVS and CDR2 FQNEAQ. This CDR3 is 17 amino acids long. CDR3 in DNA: TGTGCCAGCAGCTTAGGGGGGACAGCTAGTGGCAATCAGCCCCAGCATTTT. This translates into CASSLGGTASGNQPQHF.

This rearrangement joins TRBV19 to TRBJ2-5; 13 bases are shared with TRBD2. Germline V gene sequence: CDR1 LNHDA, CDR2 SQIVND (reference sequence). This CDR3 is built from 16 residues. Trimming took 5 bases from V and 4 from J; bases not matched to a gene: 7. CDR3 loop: CASSSPGLAGVETQYF. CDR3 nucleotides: TGTGCCAGTAGTTCCCCCGGACTAGCGGGAGTAGAGACCCAGTACTTC.